This TCR beta chain appears in the sequencing data of a study of T cell responses to AZD1222 COVID-19 vaccine. Study findings and constraints: Recipients of two AZD1222 doses showed rising Spike-specific TCR breadth and depth. Close to half of all spike-specific TCRs reportedly target regions of the variants that are unmutated.

The J segment lost 4 bases and the V segment lost 4 bases, leaving 15 bases of the junction unmatched. There are 18 residues in the CDR3. The germline CDR1 and CDR2 sequences are MGHRA and YSYEKL. Produced via immunoSEQ multiplex PCR; TCRdb's table is partial and in-frame only. This sample carries around 130,000 clones, 75% to 95% of them seen once, and the ten largest clones take 4% to 5%. As regards this clone: Its target is not known.

V gene TRBV4-1 combines with J gene TRBJ2-1; 8 nucleotides agree with TRBD2. This specimen consisted of peripheral blood, obtained 28 days after the second dose of the MenACWY control vaccine. The clonotype comes from an adult who received the MenACWY meningococcal vaccine as a control. The CDR3 coding sequence is TGCGCCAGCAGCCCTAAATCGGGACTAGAAAGCCCTTACAATGAGCAGTTCTTC. It codes for CASSPKSGLESPYNEQFF.